This entry concerns a single TCR beta chain. Amplification used 60 Vbeta primers and 13 Jbeta primers. Data came from immunoSEQ multiplex PCR; TCRdb stores just in-frame clones and leaves some out. Of around 160,000 clones in the sample, approximately 67% were seen once. The data are from a study of cytomegalovirus exposure and HLA in healthy donors. This CDR3 spans 15 amino acids. The trim removed 2 bases at V and 4 bases at J, leaving 7 bases unmatched. Germline V CDR1 and CDR2: GTSNPN, SVGIG (reference sequence). Sequenced: PBMCs. This TCR derives from a woman aged 18 to 35 in good health and CMV-seropositive. The chain employs TRBV30 and TRBJ2-3; 9 nucleotides match TRBD1. CDR3 sequence: CAWSKPGQGSDTQYF. DNA of the CDR3: TGTGCCTGGAGTAAACCGGGACAGGGTTCAGATACGCAGTATTTT.